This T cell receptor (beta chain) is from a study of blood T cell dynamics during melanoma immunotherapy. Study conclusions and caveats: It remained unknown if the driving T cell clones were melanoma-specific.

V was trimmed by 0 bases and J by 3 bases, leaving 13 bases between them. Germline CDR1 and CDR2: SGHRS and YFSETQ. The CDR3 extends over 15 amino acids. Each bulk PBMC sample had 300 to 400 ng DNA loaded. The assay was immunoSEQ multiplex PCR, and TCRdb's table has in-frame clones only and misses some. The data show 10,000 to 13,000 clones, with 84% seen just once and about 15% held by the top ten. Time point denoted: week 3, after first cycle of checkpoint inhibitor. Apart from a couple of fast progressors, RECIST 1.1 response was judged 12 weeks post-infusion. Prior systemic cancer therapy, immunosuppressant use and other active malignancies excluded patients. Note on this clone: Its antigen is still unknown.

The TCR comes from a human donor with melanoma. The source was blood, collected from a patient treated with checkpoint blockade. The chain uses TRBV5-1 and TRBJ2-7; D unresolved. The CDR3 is CASSLADVLIYEQYF. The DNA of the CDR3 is TGCGCCAGCAGCTTGGCCGACGTCCTCATCTACGAGCAGTACTTC.